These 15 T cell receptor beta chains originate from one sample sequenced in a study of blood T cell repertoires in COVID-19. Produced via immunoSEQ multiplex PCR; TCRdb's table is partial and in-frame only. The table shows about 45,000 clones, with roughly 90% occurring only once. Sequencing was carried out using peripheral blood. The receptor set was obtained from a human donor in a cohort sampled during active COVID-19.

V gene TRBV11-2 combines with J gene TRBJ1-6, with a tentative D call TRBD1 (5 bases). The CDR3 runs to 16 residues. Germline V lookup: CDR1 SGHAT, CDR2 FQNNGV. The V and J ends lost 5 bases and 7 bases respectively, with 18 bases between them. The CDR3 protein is CASSLTFGGSNSPLHF. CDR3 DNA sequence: TGTGCCAGCAGCCTGACCTTCGGGGGGTCGAATTCACCCCTCCACTTT. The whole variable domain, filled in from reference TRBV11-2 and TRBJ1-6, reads EAGVAQSPRYKIIEKRQSVAFWCNPISGHATLYWYQQILGQGPKLLIQFQNNGVVDDSQLPKDRFSAERLKGVDSTLKIQPAKLEDSAVYLCASSLTFGGSNSPLHFGNGTRLTVT.

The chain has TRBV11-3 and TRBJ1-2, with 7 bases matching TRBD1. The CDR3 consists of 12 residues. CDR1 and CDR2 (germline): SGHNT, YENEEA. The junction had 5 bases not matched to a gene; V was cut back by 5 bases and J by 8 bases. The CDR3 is CASSHRGGGYTF. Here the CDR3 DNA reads TGTGCCAGCAGCCACAGGGGAGGAGGCTACACCTTC. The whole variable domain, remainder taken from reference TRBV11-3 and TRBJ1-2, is EAGVVQSPRYKIIEKKQPVAFWCNPISGHNTLYWYLQNLGQGPELLIRYENEEAVDDSQLPKDRFSAERLKGVDSTLKIQPAELGDSAVYLCASSHRGGGYTFGSGTRLTVV.

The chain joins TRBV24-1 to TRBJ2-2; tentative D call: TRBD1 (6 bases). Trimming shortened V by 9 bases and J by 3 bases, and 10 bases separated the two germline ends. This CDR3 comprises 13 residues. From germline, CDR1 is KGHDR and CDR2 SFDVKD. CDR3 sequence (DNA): TGTGCCACCTTGGACAGCTACACCGGGGAGCTGTTTTTT. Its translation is CATLDSYTGELFF.

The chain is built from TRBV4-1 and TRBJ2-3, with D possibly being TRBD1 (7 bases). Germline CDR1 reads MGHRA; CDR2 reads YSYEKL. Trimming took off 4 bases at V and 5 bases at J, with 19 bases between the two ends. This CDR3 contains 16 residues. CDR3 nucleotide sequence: TGCGCCAGCAGCCTTTGGGGGGAGACAGGGATAGATACGCAGTATTTT. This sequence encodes CASSLWGETGIDTQYF.

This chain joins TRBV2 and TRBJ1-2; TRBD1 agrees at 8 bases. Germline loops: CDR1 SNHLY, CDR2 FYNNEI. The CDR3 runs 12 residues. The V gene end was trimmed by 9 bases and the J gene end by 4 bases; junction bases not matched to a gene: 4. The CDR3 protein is CASYRGSYGYTF. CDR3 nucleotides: TGTGCCAGTTACAGGGGGTCCTATGGCTACACCTTC. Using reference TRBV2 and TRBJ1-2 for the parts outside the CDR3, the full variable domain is EPEVTQTPSHQVTQMGQEVILRCVPISNHLYFYWYRQILGQKVEFLVSFYNNEISEKSEIFDDQFSVERPDGSNFTLKIRSTKLEDSAMYFCASYRGSYGYTFGSGTRLTVV.

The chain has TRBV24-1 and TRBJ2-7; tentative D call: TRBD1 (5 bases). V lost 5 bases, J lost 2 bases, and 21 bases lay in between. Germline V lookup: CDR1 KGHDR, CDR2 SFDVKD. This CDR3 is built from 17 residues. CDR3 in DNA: TGTGCCACCAGTGGTTACCTACGACAGAACAGGCCCTACGAGCAGTACTTC. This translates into CATSGYLRQNRPYEQYF.

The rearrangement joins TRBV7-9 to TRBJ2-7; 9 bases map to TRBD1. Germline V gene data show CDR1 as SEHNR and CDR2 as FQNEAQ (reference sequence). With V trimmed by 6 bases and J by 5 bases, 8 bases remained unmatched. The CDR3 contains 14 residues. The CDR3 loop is CASSRDREVNEQYF. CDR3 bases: TGTGCCAGCAGTCGGGACAGGGAGGTTAACGAGCAGTACTTC.

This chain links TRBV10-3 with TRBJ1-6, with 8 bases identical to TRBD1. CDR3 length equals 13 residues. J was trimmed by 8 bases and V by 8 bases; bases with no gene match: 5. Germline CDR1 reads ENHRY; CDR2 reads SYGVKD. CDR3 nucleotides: TGTGCCATCGCAGGGACAGGAGATTCACCCCTCCACTTT. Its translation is CAIAGTGDSPLHF.

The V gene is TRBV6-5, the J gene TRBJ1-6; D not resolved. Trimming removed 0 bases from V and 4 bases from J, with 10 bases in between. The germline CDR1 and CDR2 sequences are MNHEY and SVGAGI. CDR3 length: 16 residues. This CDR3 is CASSYSSEGYNSPLHF. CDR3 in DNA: TGTGCCAGCAGTTACTCGAGTGAGGGTTATAATTCACCCCTCCACTTT.

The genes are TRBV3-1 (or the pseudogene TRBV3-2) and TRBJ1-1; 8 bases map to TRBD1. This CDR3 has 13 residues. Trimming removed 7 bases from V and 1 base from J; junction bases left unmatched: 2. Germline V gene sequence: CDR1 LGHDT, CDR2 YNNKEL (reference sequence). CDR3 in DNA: TGTGCCAGCACCGGGACAGGGAACACTGAAGCTTTCTTT. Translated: CASTGTGNTEAFF.

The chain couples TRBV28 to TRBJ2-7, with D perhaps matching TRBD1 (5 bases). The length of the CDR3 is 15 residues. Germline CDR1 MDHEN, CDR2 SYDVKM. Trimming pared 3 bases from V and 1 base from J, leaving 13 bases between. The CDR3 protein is CASSFRQGISYEQYF. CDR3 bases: TGTGCCAGCAGTTTCAGGCAGGGAATTTCCTACGAGCAGTACTTC.

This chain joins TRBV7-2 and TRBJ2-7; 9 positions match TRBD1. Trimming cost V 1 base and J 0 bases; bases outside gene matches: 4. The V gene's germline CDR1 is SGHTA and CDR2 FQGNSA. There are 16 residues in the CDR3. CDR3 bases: TGTGCCAGCAGCTTAGGACAGGGGGTAACCTCCTACGAGCAGTACTTC. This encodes CASSLGQGVTSYEQYF.

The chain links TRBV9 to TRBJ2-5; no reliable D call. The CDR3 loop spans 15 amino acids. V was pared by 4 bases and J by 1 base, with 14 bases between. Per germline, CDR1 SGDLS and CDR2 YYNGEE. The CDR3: CASSLDGWPQETQYF. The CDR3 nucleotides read TGTGCCAGCAGCCTAGACGGGTGGCCCCAAGAGACCCAGTACTTC.

Here the CDR3 reads CASSPRGGGSGNTIYF. The CDR3 DNA is TGTGCCAGCAGCCCCCGAGGGGGGGGCTCTGGAAACACCATATATTTT. The V gene is TRBV11-3, the J gene TRBJ1-3; tentatively, D is TRBD1 (6 bases). The CDR3 runs 16 residues. Germline V gene sequence: CDR1 SGHNT, CDR2 YENEEA. V was clipped by 5 bases and J by 0 bases, with 14 bases between them.

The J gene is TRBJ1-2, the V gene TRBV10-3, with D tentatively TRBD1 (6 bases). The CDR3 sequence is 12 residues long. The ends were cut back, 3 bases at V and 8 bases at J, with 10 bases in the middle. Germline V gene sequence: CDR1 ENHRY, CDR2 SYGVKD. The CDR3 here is CAISEEGEGYTF. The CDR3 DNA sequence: TGTGCCATCAGTGAAGAGGGGGAAGGCTACACCTTC.